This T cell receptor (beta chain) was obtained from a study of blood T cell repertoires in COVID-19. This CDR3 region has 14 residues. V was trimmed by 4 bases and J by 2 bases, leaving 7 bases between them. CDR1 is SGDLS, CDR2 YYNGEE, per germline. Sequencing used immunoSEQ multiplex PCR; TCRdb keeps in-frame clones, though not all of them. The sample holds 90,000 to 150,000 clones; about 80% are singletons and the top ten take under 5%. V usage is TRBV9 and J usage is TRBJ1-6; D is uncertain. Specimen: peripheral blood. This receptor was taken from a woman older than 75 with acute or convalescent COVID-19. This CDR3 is CASSPSPYNSPLHF. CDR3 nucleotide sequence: TGTGCCAGCAGCCCATCCCCCTATAATTCACCCCTCCACTTT.